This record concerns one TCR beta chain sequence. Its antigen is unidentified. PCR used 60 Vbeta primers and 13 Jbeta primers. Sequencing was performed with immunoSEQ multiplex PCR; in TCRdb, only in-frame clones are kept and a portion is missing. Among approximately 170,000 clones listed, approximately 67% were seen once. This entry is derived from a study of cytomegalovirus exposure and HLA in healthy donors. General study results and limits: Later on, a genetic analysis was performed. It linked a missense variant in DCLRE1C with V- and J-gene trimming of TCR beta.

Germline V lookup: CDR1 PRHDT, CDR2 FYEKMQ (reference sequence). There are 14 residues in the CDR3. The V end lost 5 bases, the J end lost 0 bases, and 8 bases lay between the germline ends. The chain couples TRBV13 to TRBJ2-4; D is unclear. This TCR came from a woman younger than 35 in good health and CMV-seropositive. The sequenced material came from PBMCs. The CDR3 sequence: CASSLSLAKNIQYF. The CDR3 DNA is TGTGCCAGCAGCCTTTCACTAGCCAAAAACATTCAGTACTTC.